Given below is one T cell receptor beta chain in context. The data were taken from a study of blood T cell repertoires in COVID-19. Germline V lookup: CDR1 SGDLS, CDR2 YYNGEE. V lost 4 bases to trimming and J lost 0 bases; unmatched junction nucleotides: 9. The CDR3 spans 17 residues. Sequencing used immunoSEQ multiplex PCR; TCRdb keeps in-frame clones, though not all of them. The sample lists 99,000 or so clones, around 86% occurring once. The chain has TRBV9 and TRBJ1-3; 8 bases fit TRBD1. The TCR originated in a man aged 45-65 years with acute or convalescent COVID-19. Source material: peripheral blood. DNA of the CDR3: TGTGCCAGCAGCCCCCGGACAGGGAGCAGCTCTGGAAACACCATATATTTT. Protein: CASSPRTGSSSGNTIYF.